The clone carrying this TCR beta chain occurred a few times. These data originate in a study of T cells in Graves' hyperthyroidism and ophthalmopathy. Study information: Peripheral blood specimens were obtained at initial diagnosis, prior to any treatment.

PBMCs were collected from a roughly 9.7 ml volume of fresh peripheral blood. Amplification of TCR beta CDR3 regions was performed using RNA transcripts as template. When the TCR CDR3 underwent first-round RT-PCR, the HTBI primer set was used. TCRdb reanalysed the multiplex PCR reads using MiXCR and keeps one entry per CDR3 protein. The table includes 480,000 or so distinct CDR3 sequences, about an eighth detected once. CDR3 length: 14 residues. Germline CDR1 is DFQATT and CDR2 is SNEGSKA (reference sequence). The V gene lost 6 bases and the J gene lost 2 bases, with 14 bases spanning the gap. This TCR came from a woman aged 18 to 35 with Graves' hyperthyroidism. The chain carries TRBV20-1 and TRBJ1-3; D is possibly TRBD1 (5 bases). Sequencing used blood. The CDR3 nucleotides read TGCAGTGCGGCACCAGGGCACCCTGGAAACACCATATATTTT. Protein sequence: CSAAPGHPGNTIYF.